This T cell receptor beta chain was retrieved from a study of response to subunit inactivated influenza vaccine. About this clonotype itself: Its antigen is currently unknown.

MiXCR was run by TCRdb on the RT-PCR reads, yielding one entry per CDR3 protein. The table records hundreds of thousands of distinct CDR3 sequences, 15% to 20% of them present only once. Notes on the study in general: It was the authors' suggestion that each seasonal influenza vaccination recruits few new T cells.

The source was PBMCs from blood, collected 5 days after vaccination. The TCR was taken from a man aged 45 to 65 who received an inactivated influenza vaccine.

The CDR3 loop reads CASSLVPEVLTGELFF. CDR3 sequence (DNA): TGTGCCAGCAGCTTAGTTCCTGAGGTCCTCACCGGGGAGCTGTTTTTT. The chain carries TRBV7-8 and TRBJ2-2; D uncertain. The CDR3 is 16 amino acids. CDR1 is SGHVS and CDR2 is FQNEAQ in the germline V gene. The germline V and J ends were trimmed by 1 base and 4 bases, with 13 bases remaining between them. Full variable domain (outside the CDR3, taken from reference TRBV7-8 and TRBJ2-2): GAGVSQSPRYKVAKRGQDVALRCDPISGHVSLFWYQQALGQGPEFLTYFQNEAQLDKSGLPSDRFFAERPEGSVSTLKIQRTQQEDSAVYLCASSLVPEVLTGELFFGEGSRLTVL.